Listed below are T cell receptor beta chains from one sample, sequenced in a study of T cell responses to AZD1222 COVID-19 vaccine. Profiling relied on immunoSEQ multiplex PCR, and the TCRdb table lists in-frame clones only, not all of them. The data contain about 190,000 clones, 80% to 90% of them singletons. Sequencing used peripheral blood, obtained on day 0 of MenACWY control vaccination. These receptor sequences come from an adult in good health. The CDR3 runs from the conserved cysteine through the conserved F or W. Fields, in order: CDR3 length, V gene, J gene, CDR3 protein.

length: 15
V: TRBV18
J: TRBJ1-1
CDR3: CASSPRDSMNTEAFF

length: 16
V: TRBV28
J: TRBJ1-5
CDR3: CASRRGRQGSNQPQHF

length: 15
V: TRBV2
J: TRBJ2-3
CDR3: CASSVTARGKDTQYF

length: 15
V: TRBV10-3
J: TRBJ1-2
CDR3: CAIRWTVDSNYGYTF

length: 12
V: TRBV6-5
J: TRBJ1-6
CDR3: CASGTGEPPLHF

length: 15
V: TRBV7-9
J: TRBJ2-1
CDR3: CASSSSGGSYNEQFF

length: 14
V: TRBV11-2
J: TRBJ1-6
CDR3: CASSLSGMNSPLHF

length: 13
V: TRBV24-1
J: TRBJ2-5
CDR3: CATSDPPKETQYF

length: 16
V: TRBV6-1
J: TRBJ2-7
CDR3: CASSEQGLAGVGEQYF

length: 14
V: TRBV9
J: TRBJ2-7
CDR3: CASSVDEVAYEQYF

length: 14
V: TRBV5-1
J: TRBJ1-3
CDR3: CASSQGNSGNTIYF

length: 14
V: TRBV30
J: TRBJ2-7
CDR3: CAWSLAGGPGEQYF

length: 15
V: TRBV28
J: TRBJ2-1
CDR3: CASSLGTGSYNEQFF

length: 13
V: TRBV6-4
J: TRBJ2-1
CDR3: CASSDSERDEQFF

length: 18
V: TRBV7-3
J: TRBJ2-2
CDR3: CASHSGSGGLTNTGELFF

length: 12
V: TRBV7-8
J: TRBJ1-2
CDR3: CASSPLGGGYTF

length: 16
V: TRBV5-6
J: TRBJ2-7
CDR3: CASRLGLAGTSYEQYF

length: 12
V: TRBV7-2
J: TRBJ1-1
CDR3: CASSSQGRVAFF

length: 14
V: TRBV4-3
J: TRBJ1-1
CDR3: CASSQRDFNTEAFF

length: 14
V: TRBV6-5
J: TRBJ2-1
CDR3: CASSIQEAYNEQFF

length: 11
V: TRBV3-1/TRBV3-2
J: TRBJ2-7
CDR3: CASSQGPEQYF

length: 12
V: TRBV28
J: TRBJ1-2
CDR3: CASNRDTVGYTF

length: 15
V: TRBV7-2
J: TRBJ1-5
CDR3: CASSMGIASNQPQHF

length: 13
V: TRBV27
J: TRBJ1-4
CDR3: CASSPTWGEKLFF

length: 19
V: TRBV9
J: TRBJ2-1
CDR3: CASSVVTSGGPSSYNEQFF

length: 11
V: TRBV20-1
J: TRBJ2-1
CDR3: CSASPGGEQFF

length: 13
V: TRBV30
J: TRBJ2-1
CDR3: CAWGGGGSNEQFF